Each of the 17 T cell receptor beta chains below was sequenced from the same sample in a study of blood T cells in healthy people across ages. Through a sample-barcoded 5' primer and a J-beta primer mix, a second PCR was run for roughly 6 to 11 cycles. Via MiXCR, TCRdb re-called the 5' RACE reads, giving one row per CDR3 protein. The data contain some 920,000 distinct CDR3 sequences, roughly 51% of them singletons. The sample taken for sequencing was blood. The receptor set was obtained from a woman in her sixties or seventies in good health.

V usage is TRBV7-2 and J usage is TRBJ2-1; 9 bases are shared with TRBD2. The CDR3 contains 14 residues. The germline CDR1 and CDR2 sequences are SGHTA and FQGNSA. V dropped 8 bases and J dropped 7; count of bases not matched to a gene: 9. CDR3 protein: CASLAVLAGNEQFF. CDR3 nucleotide sequence: TGTGCCAGCTTGGCAGTCCTAGCGGGAAATGAGCAGTTCTTC.

This clonotype was counted between two and nine times. The gene calls are TRBV7-9 and TRBJ2-7, with 10 bases identical to TRBD2. V lost 5 bases and J lost 2; bases outside the gene matches: 0. Germline lookup yields CDR1 SEHNR and CDR2 FQNEAQ (reference sequence). The CDR3 runs to 13 residues. DNA of the CDR3: TGTGCCAGCAGCACTAGCGGGGCCTACGAGCAGTACTTC. Translated: CASSTSGAYEQYF.

The chain carries TRBV20-1 and TRBJ1-1; tentative D call: TRBD1 (5 bases). V was cut by 0 bases and J by 5 bases, with 16 bases left in between. Germline V gene sequence: CDR1 DFQATT, CDR2 SNEGSKA (reference sequence). The CDR3 loop spans 15 amino acids. In DNA, the CDR3 is TGCAGTGCTAGAGACCAAGGGCGGGGGATGACTGAAGCTTTCTTT. This codes for CSARDQGRGMTEAFF.

The table lists this clonotype with many counts. The chain combines TRBV7-8 with TRBJ2-3; D uncertain. CDR3 length: 12 residues. CDR1 and CDR2 from the germline V gene are SGHVS and FQNEAQ. Trimming cost V 2 bases and J 2 bases, with 2 bases left between them. The CDR3 DNA reads as TGTGCCAGCAGCTTAATCACAGATACGCAGTATTTT. Protein: CASSLITDTQYF. Full variable domain (missing parts from reference TRBV7-8 and TRBJ2-3): GAGVSQSPRYKVAKRGQDVALRCDPISGHVSLFWYQQALGQGPEFLTYFQNEAQLDKSGLPSDRFFAERPEGSVSTLKIQRTQQEDSAVYLCASSLITDTQYFGPGTRLTVL.

The V gene is TRBV4-1, the J gene TRBJ1-4; D gene unclear. Germline V CDR1 and CDR2: MGHRA, YSYEKL. The CDR3 is 15 amino acids. Trimming stripped 3 bases from V and 7 bases from J, with 15 bases between. The CDR3: CASSQYMGNPEKLFF. CDR3 in DNA: TGCGCCAGCAGCCAGTATATGGGGAATCCTGAAAAACTGTTTTTT.

The J gene is TRBJ1-2, the V gene TRBV29-1; maybe TRBD1 (5 bases). Trimming pared 5 bases from V and 5 bases from J, leaving 15 bases between. The germline V gene encodes CDR1 SQVTM and CDR2 ANQGSEA. The CDR3 length is 13 residues. CDR3 DNA sequence: TGCAGCGTTATGGGACGGACCTATTATGGCTACACCTTC. It specifies CSVMGRTYYGYTF.

The chain recombines TRBV10-3 with TRBJ1-1; 7 bases match TRBD1. Germline V gene lookup returns CDR1 ENHRY and CDR2 SYGVKD. The V gene end was trimmed by 9 bases and the J gene end by 2 bases; junction bases not matched to a gene: 9. This CDR3 has 14 amino acids. The CDR3 is CAIWDRQGNTEAFF. CDR3 nucleotide sequence: TGTGCCATATGGGATAGACAGGGTAACACTGAAGCTTTCTTT.

This rearrangement joins TRBV7-2 to TRBJ2-5, with 12 bases fitting TRBD2. CDR3 length: 15 residues. Germline CDR1 and CDR2: SGHTA and FQGNSA. V shed 5 bases, J shed 6 bases, and the junction held 7 bases outside the gene matches. The CDR3 bases are TGTGCCAGCAGCACGACTAGCGGGAGTCTGAAGACCCAGTACTTC. It is translated as CASSTTSGSLKTQYF.

The CDR3 sequence: CSVLRVGKETQYF. The CDR3 nucleotides are TGCAGTGTACTAAGGGTCGGGAAAGAGACCCAGTACTTC. The chain uses TRBV20-1 and TRBJ2-5; D is perhaps TRBD2 (5 bases). CDR3 size: 13 residues. Germline V gives CDR1 DFQATT, CDR2 SNEGSKA (reference sequence). The ends were cut back, 7 bases at V and 3 bases at J, with 15 bases in the middle.

The chain uses TRBV3-1 and TRBJ2-7; 15 positions agree with TRBD2. This CDR3 contains 15 residues. Germline CDR1 and CDR2: LGHDT and YNNKEL (reference sequence). V gave up 6 bases and J gave up 2 bases; unmatched junction bases: 2. For the CDR3, the DNA is TGTGCCAGCAGGGGACTAGCGGGAGGCACCTACGAGCAGTACTTC. It is translated as CASRGLAGGTYEQYF.

This clonotype was detected only a few times. The chain couples TRBV3-1 to TRBJ1-6; 7 positions match TRBD1. Germline CDR1 and CDR2: LGHDT and YNNKEL (reference sequence). The CDR3 covers 14 residues. The V and J ends lost 7 bases and 4 bases, in that order; junction bases with no gene match: 4. CDR3 nucleotide sequence: TGTGCCAGCAAGGCGGGACAGTATAATTCACCCCTCCACTTT. This translates into CASKAGQYNSPLHF.

This clonotype has just one count. The chain is built from TRBV28 and TRBJ2-7, with D perhaps given as TRBD1 or TRBD2 (5 bases each). Germline V CDR1 and CDR2: MDHEN, SYDVKM. The V end lost 6 bases, the J end lost 5 bases, and 11 bases lay between the germline ends. The CDR3 totals 12 residues. CDR3 residues: CASSEGIHEQYF. CDR3 DNA: TGTGCCAGCAGCGAGGGGATCCACGAGCAGTACTTC.

The genes are TRBV6-4 and TRBJ2-5, with 7 bases matching TRBD2. The V gene's germline CDR1 is MRHNA and CDR2 SNTAGT. The CDR3 length is 15 residues. Germline trimming cut 7 bases from V and 11 bases from J; bases unmatched to any gene: 19. The CDR3 DNA reads TGTGCCAGCACTCCAGAAGCTAGCGGCTACAATGAGCAGTACTTC. Translated, it gives CASTPEASGYNEQYF.

This clonotype has a single count. This chain connects TRBV5-1 to TRBJ2-1; no reliable D call. Trimming took 7 bases from V and 6 from J, leaving 20 bases between them. The germline V gene encodes CDR1 SGHRS and CDR2 YFSETQ. The CDR3 has 15 amino acids. The CDR3 sequence: CASQVAPSEVNEQFF. The CDR3 coding sequence is TGCGCCAGCCAGGTTGCGCCCAGCGAGGTCAATGAGCAGTTCTTC.

This chain uses TRBV30 with TRBJ2-7; 11 bases are a match to TRBD2. From germline, CDR1 is GTSNPN and CDR2 SVGIG (reference sequence). The V segment lost 2 bases and the J segment 6 bases; nucleotides outside the gene matches: 9. The CDR3 has 15 amino acids. The CDR3 protein is CAWSTSGTSGGEQYF. CDR3 in DNA: TGTGCCTGGAGTACGTCCGGGACTAGCGGAGGCGAGCAGTACTTC. Full variable domain (remainder filled in from reference TRBV30 and TRBJ2-7): SQTIHQWPATLVQPVGSPLSLECTVEGTSNPNLYWYRQAAGRGLQLLFYSVGIGQISSEVPQNLSASRPQDRQFILSSKKLLLSDSGFYLCAWSTSGTSGGEQYFGPGTRLTVT.

This clonotype was seen only a few times. This sequence joins TRBV20-1 and TRBJ2-5, with 9 bases fitting TRBD2. The DNA end is a closer match to TRBJ2-7, so the J assignment may be wrong. Germline V gene data show CDR1 as DFQATT and CDR2 as SNEGSKA (reference sequence). The CDR3 is 15 amino acids. As DNA, the CDR3 is TGCAGTGCTCAATTTAGCGGGAGTACACGCGACGAGCAGTACTTC. Protein sequence: CSAQFSGSTRDEQYF.

V gene TRBV7-9 combines with J gene TRBJ1-4; D gene uncertain. Trimming left V 5 bases short and J 1 base short, with 11 bases between. The CDR3 is made up of 15 amino acids. The germline CDR1 and CDR2 sequences are SEHNR and FQNEAQ (reference sequence). CDR3 in DNA: TGTGCCAGCAGCATCGACATGAGAACTAATGAAAAACTGTTTTTT. It codes for CASSIDMRTNEKLFF.